A selection of T cell receptor beta chains follows, all from one sample in a study of cytomegalovirus exposure and HLA in healthy donors. TCRdb keeps only in-frame clones here, not all; method: immunoSEQ multiplex PCR. The sample has tens of thousands of clones, roughly 90% seen once. Sequenced input: PBMCs. These receptors were collected from a man younger than 30 in good health and CMV-seronegative. The CDR3 runs from the conserved cysteine through the conserved F or W. The D gene is left open where the match is weak. The size of a clone is reported for some rows only, either as once, few or many, or as a class for expanded clones.

TRBD2	TRBJ2-7	TRBV15	once	CATSRGSGSYEQYF	TGTGCCACCAGCAGAGGGAGCGGGAGCTACGAGCAGTACTTC
.	TRBJ1-1	TRBV7-3	.	CASSLDRDTEAFF	TGTGCCAGCAGCCTAGACAGAGACACTGAAGCTTTCTTT
TRBD2	TRBJ2-7	TRBV7-6	.	CASSPGGGVSSGEQYF	TGTGCCAGCAGTCCAGGCGGGGGGGTCTCATCGGGAGAGCAGTACTTC
.	TRBJ1-5	TRBV19	.	CASSADGGSVRVVDQPQHF	TGTGCCAGTAGCGCGGATGGGGGCTCGGTTCGGGTTGTGGATCAGCCCCAGCATTTT
.	TRBJ1-5	TRBV28	few	CASSLRGQGKQPQHF	TGTGCCAGCAGTTTAAGAGGGCAGGGGAAACAGCCCCAGCATTTT
TRBD2	TRBJ2-7	TRBV4-3	.	CASSRIAGVEHEQYF	TGCGCCAGCAGCCGAATAGCGGGAGTTGAACACGAGCAGTACTTC
TRBD2	TRBJ2-5	TRBV4-3	once	CASSQQTSGTPQYF	TGCGCCAGCAGCCAACAGACTAGCGGGACCCCGCAGTACTTC
.	TRBJ2-5	TRBV5-1	.	CASVGTPGPQETQYF	TGCGCCAGCGTCGGGACACCCGGGCCCCAAGAGACCCAGTACTTC
.	TRBJ2-3	TRBV10-2	once	CASSEIFGHTQYF	TGCGCCAGCAGTGAGATCTTCGGTCATACGCAGTATTTT
.	TRBJ2-7	TRBV5-1	.	CASSVGRGYEQYF	TGCGCCAGCAGCGTCGGGAGAGGTTACGAGCAGTACTTC
.	TRBJ2-1	TRBV5-1	.	CASSLGSTSYNEQFF	TGCGCCAGCAGCTTGGGTTCGACATCCTACAATGAGCAGTTCTTC
TRBD1	TRBJ2-3	TRBV5-1	.	CASSIQGEGTDTQYF	TGCGCCAGCAGCATACAGGGGGAGGGCACAGATACGCAGTATTTT
.	TRBJ1-1	TRBV27	.	CASSLGGPFRMNTEAFF	TGTGCCAGCAGTTTGGGAGGCCCGTTTCGTATGAACACTGAAGCTTTCTTT
.	TRBJ2-7	TRBV18	.	CASSPRREDFRYEQYF	TGTGCCAGCTCACCAAGGCGCGAGGATTTTCGGTACGAGCAGTACTTC
TRBD1	TRBJ2-3	TRBV19	once	CASSIGQVSTDTQYF	TGTGCCAGTAGTATCGGACAGGTTAGCACAGATACGCAGTATTTT
.	TRBJ2-7	TRBV18	few	CASSSPSEQYF	TGTGCCAGCTCATCCCCATCCGAGCAGTACTTC
.	TRBJ2-2	TRBV5-1	few	CASSLDRANTGELFF	TGCGCCAGCAGCTTGGACAGAGCGAACACCGGGGAGCTGTTTTTT
TRBD1	TRBJ1-1	TRBV29-1	.	CSADGQGNTEAFF	TGCAGCGCCGATGGACAGGGGAACACTGAAGCTTTCTTT
TRBD2	TRBJ2-1	TRBV28	.	CASSLTLAGDYNEQFF	TGTGCCAGCAGTTTGACACTAGCGGGGGATTACAATGAGCAGTTCTTC
.	TRBJ2-7	TRBV28	.	CASVGSSGGFHEQYF	TGTGCCAGCGTAGGATCCTCAGGGGGGTTCCACGAGCAGTACTTC
TRBD1	TRBJ2-7	TRBV5-1	.	CASSLPGGREQYF	TGCGCCAGCAGCTTGCCAGGGGGCAGGGAGCAGTACTTC
TRBD1	TRBJ1-2	TRBV5-4	.	CASSLGDRLIYGYTF	TGTGCCAGCAGCTTGGGGGACAGGTTAATCTATGGCTACACCTTC
.	TRBJ1-2	TRBV30	.	CAWTLIPPANYGYTF	TGTGCCTGGACACTAATCCCTCCAGCTAACTATGGCTACACCTTC
TRBD1	TRBJ2-7	TRBV23-1	.	CASSPPGQGLPYEQYF	TGCGCCAGCAGTCCACCGGGACAGGGACTACCCTACGAGCAGTACTTC
TRBD2	TRBJ2-1	TRBV27	.	CASSSISGSVYNGQFF	TGTGCCAGCAGTTCCATAAGCGGGAGTGTCTACAATGGGCAGTTCTTC
TRBD2	TRBJ2-7	TRBV5-1	.	CASSVRGEGPYEQYF	TGCGCCAGCAGCGTTCGCGGGGAGGGCCCCTACGAGCAGTACTTC
.	TRBJ2-2	TRBV6-5	.	CATQGTQGGELFF	TGTGCCACCCAAGGGACACAGGGCGGGGAGCTGTTTTTT
TRBD1	TRBJ2-7	TRBV18	.	CASSPGQGLSYEQYF	TGTGCCAGCTCACCAGGACAGGGGCTCTCCTACGAGCAGTACTTC
TRBD2	TRBJ2-5	TRBV5-1	once	CASSPPTSEETQYF	TGCGCCAGCAGCCCACCGACTAGCGAAGAGACCCAGTACTTC
.	TRBJ1-5	TRBV7-8	.	CASSRRGGSDSNQPQHF	TGTGCCAGCAGCCGCAGGGGAGGGAGCGATAGCAATCAGCCCCAGCATTTT
TRBD2	TRBJ2-7	TRBV7-8	.	CASSPLAVSSYEQYF	TGTGCCAGCAGCCCACTAGCGGTGAGCTCCTACGAGCAGTACTTC
TRBD2	TRBJ2-3	TRBV6-5	.	CACQLAGVADTQYF	TGTGCCTGTCAACTAGCGGGAGTGGCAGATACGCAGTATTTT
.	TRBJ2-7	TRBV6-5	.	CASSGHPSYEQYF	TGTGCCAGTTCGGGACACCCCTCCTACGAGCAGTACTTC
TRBD1	TRBJ2-5	TRBV27	.	CATRDRKEETQYF	TGTGCCACCCGGGACAGAAAAGAAGAGACCCAGTACTTC
.	TRBJ1-1	TRBV7-9	.	CASSLAPWGRGLNTEAFF	TGTGCCAGCAGCTTAGCGCCATGGGGCCGCGGATTGAACACTGAAGCTTTCTTT
TRBD2	TRBJ2-1	TRBV27	.	CASSRTGTSGKSSYNEQFF	TGTGCCAGCAGCAGAACCGGGACTAGCGGCAAGAGCTCCTACAATGAGCAGTTCTTC
.	TRBJ1-3	TRBV30	.	CAWSGRNGGDTIYF	TGTGCCTGGAGTGGTCGCAACGGAGGGGACACCATATATTTT
TRBD2	TRBJ2-7	TRBV9	.	CASSPLAGSTYEQYF	TGTGCCAGCTCCCCGCTAGCGGGTAGTACCTACGAGCAGTACTTC
.	TRBJ2-1	TRBV29-1	.	CSYLRRDMIYNEQFF	TGCAGCTATCTCCGTAGGGACATGATATACAATGAGCAGTTCTTC
TRBD2	TRBJ2-5	TRBV2	.	CASSDPHMTSGMSETQYF	TGTGCCAGCAGTGACCCGCATATGACTAGCGGGATGTCAGAGACCCAGTACTTC
.	TRBJ2-1	TRBV9	.	CASSVDGRGDNEQFF	TGTGCCAGCAGCGTAGACGGGAGAGGGGACAATGAGCAGTTCTTC
TRBD1	TRBJ1-1	TRBV15	.	CATSRAGGAEAFF	TGTGCCACCAGCAGAGCAGGGGGAGCTGAAGCTTTCTTT
TRBD1	TRBJ2-7	TRBV19	.	CASSLRDSYEQYF	TGTGCCAGTAGTCTCCGGGACAGTTACGAGCAGTACTTC
.	TRBJ2-2	TRBV7-8	.	CASSLSSITGELFF	TGTGCCAGCAGCTTATCCAGTATAACCGGGGAGCTGTTTTTT
TRBD1	TRBJ2-7	TRBV5-1	.	CASSFGQGSEQYF	TGCGCCAGCAGCTTCGGACAGGGGAGCGAGCAGTACTTC
.	TRBJ2-7	TRBV5-1	.	CASSGGSSYEQYF	TGCGCCAGCAGCGGAGGTTCGTCCTACGAGCAGTACTTC
.	TRBJ2-7	TRBV11-2	.	CASKNYGEQYF	TGTGCCAGCAAAAACTACGGCGAGCAGTACTTC
.	TRBJ2-7	TRBV5-1	.	CASSFGQSKPHEQYF	TGCGCCAGCAGCTTCGGACAATCTAAACCCCACGAGCAGTACTTC
TRBD2	TRBJ2-1	TRBV5-1	.	CASSLVFQGGGVEQFF	TGCGCCAGCAGCTTGGTTTTTCAGGGCGGGGGGGTTGAGCAGTTCTTC
.	TRBJ2-2	TRBV28	.	CASSTQPNTGELFF	TGTGCCAGCAGTACACAGCCGAACACCGGGGAGCTGTTTTTT
TRBD1	TRBJ1-2	TRBV27	.	CASSPRQGLYGYTF	TGTGCCAGCAGTCCTCGACAGGGTTTATATGGCTACACCTTC
.	TRBJ2-5	TRBV11-2	few	CASSEVLAGRGTQYF	TGTGCCAGCAGCGAGGTGTTAGCCGGGCGGGGGACCCAGTACTTC
TRBD2	TRBJ2-7	TRBV19	.	CASSALSSGGGPVSEQYF	TGTGCCAGTAGTGCGTTGAGTTCGGGGGGAGGGCCGGTCTCCGAGCAGTACTTC